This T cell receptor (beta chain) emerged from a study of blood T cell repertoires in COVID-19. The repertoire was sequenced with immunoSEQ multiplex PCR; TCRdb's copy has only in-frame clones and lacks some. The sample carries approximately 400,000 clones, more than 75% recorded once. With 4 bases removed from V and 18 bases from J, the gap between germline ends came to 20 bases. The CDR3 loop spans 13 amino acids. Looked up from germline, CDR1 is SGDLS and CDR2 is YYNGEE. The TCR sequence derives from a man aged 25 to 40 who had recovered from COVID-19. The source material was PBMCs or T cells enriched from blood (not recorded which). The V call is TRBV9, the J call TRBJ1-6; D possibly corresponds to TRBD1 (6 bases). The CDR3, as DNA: TGTGCCAGCAGCCCAGATGTAGACAGGCCGGGCCACTTT. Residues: CASSPDVDRPGHF.